This entry lists 25 T cell receptor beta chains sequenced from one sample in a study of control samples from healthy donors and cancer patients. The data were produced by immunoSEQ multiplex PCR, yet TCRdb's version contains in-frame clones alone and is incomplete. The sample contains 100,000 or so clones, about four fifths of which appear only once. The material sequenced was blood. The origin of the receptors is an older woman in good health.

This chain connects TRBV18 to TRBJ1-2; 7 nucleotides align to TRBD1. With V trimmed by 3 bases and J by 4 bases, 8 bases remained unmatched. Germline V gene lookup returns CDR1 KGHSH and CDR2 LQKENI. This CDR3 has 15 residues. CDR3 in amino acids: CASSPPQGVSYGYTF. For the CDR3, the DNA is TGTGCCAGCTCACCCCCTCAGGGGGTGAGCTATGGCTACACCTTC.

The genes are TRBV12-3 or TRBV12-4 and TRBJ2-3; D not certain. The V end was cut by 1 base, the J end by 5 bases, with 4 bases between. The CDR3 spans 12 residues. For the CDR3, the DNA is TGTGCCAGCAGTTTAGTAAGAGATACGCAGTATTTT. Its protein product is CASSLVRDTQYF.

V and J are TRBV7-9 and TRBJ1-2, with D uncertain. The germline V gene encodes CDR1 SEHNR and CDR2 FQNEAQ (reference sequence). The V and J ends lost 2 bases and 8 bases respectively, with 12 bases between them. The CDR3 has 13 residues. CDR3 in DNA: TGTGCCAGCAGCTTAATACAGCACGCCGGCTACACCTTC. Translation: CASSLIQHAGYTF.

The J gene is TRBJ1-1, the V gene TRBV19; 8 bases map to TRBD1. The germline V gene has CDR1 LNHDA and CDR2 SQIVND (reference sequence). J was trimmed by 4 bases and V by 7 bases; bases with no gene match: 14. There are 16 residues in the CDR3. The chain's CDR3 is CASTPLLNRGSTEAFF. The DNA of the CDR3 is TGTGCCAGTACCCCCCTTTTGAACAGGGGGAGCACTGAAGCTTTCTTT.

This sequence joins TRBV2 and TRBJ2-3, with D perhaps assigned TRBD1 or TRBD2 (5 bases each). V lost 1 base and J lost 6, with 11 bases in between. This CDR3 spans 14 amino acids. The germline V gene has CDR1 SNHLY and CDR2 FYNNEI. CDR3 bases: TGTGCCAGCAGTGAAGGGGGGATCGTGGATACGCAGTATTTT. Protein: CASSEGGIVDTQYF.

The V and J genes are TRBV28 and TRBJ1-5, with 7 bases fitting TRBD1. The CDR3 extends over 16 amino acids. Germline CDR1 MDHEN, CDR2 SYDVKM. Losses at the gene ends were 7 bases for V and 0 bases for J; bases not matched to a gene: 9. CDR3 sequence reads: CASMRGGATSNQPQHF. DNA for the CDR3: TGTGCCAGCATGAGAGGGGGCGCAACTAGCAATCAGCCCCAGCATTTT. The whole variable domain, filled in from reference TRBV28 and TRBJ1-5, reads DVKVTQSSRYLVKRTGEKVFLECVQDMDHENMFWYRQDPGLGLRLIYFSYDVKMKEKGDIPEGYSVSREKKERFSLILESASTNQTSMYLCASMRGGATSNQPQHFGDGTRLSIL.

This clone was observed once. The V call is TRBV27, the J call TRBJ2-2; D is tentatively TRBD1 or TRBD2 (5 bases each). Germline V gene lookup returns CDR1 MNHEY and CDR2 SMNVEV (reference sequence). This CDR3 contains 13 residues. Trimming removed 6 bases at V and 7 bases at J, with 12 bases between. The chain's CDR3 is CASSRGAVGELFF. The CDR3, as DNA: TGTGCCAGCAGCCGAGGGGCGGTCGGGGAGCTGTTTTTT.

The gene calls are TRBV28 and TRBJ2-7; D is possibly TRBD1 or TRBD2 (5 bases each). Trimming took 8 bases from V and 6 from J, leaving 20 bases between them. There are 14 residues in the CDR3. CDR1 is MDHEN, CDR2 SYDVKM, per germline. The CDR3 DNA follows: TGTGCCAGCGGGACGGCCGGGACCCTCCGCGAGCAGTACTTC. Its translation: CASGTAGTLREQYF. The whole variable domain, filled in from reference TRBV28 and TRBJ2-7, reads DVKVTQSSRYLVKRTGEKVFLECVQDMDHENMFWYRQDPGLGLRLIYFSYDVKMKEKGDIPEGYSVSREKKERFSLILESASTNQTSMYLCASGTAGTLREQYFGPGTRLTVT.

The rearrangement uses TRBV18 and TRBJ1-1; the D gene is possibly TRBD1 (5 bases). V lost 4 bases to trimming and J lost 5 bases, with 11 bases between them. Germline V gives CDR1 KGHSH, CDR2 LQKENI. This CDR3 comprises 13 residues. CDR3 DNA sequence: TGTGCCAGCTCACGGCAGGGCAGGACTGAAGCTTTCTTT. The encoded protein is CASSRQGRTEAFF.

This clone came up once. This chain joins TRBV10-3 and TRBJ1-6; possible D gene TRBD1, 5 bases. The CDR3 has 15 amino acids. V shed 0 bases and J shed 8 bases, with 11 bases lying between them. Germline V CDR1 and CDR2: ENHRY, SYGVKD. CDR3 in amino acids: CAISESRDGYSPLHF. CDR3 nucleotides: TGTGCCATCAGTGAGTCCAGGGATGGGTATTCACCCCTCCACTTT.

The J gene is TRBJ1-1, the V gene TRBV19; 7 nucleotides agree with TRBD1. From germline, CDR1 is LNHDA and CDR2 SQIVND (reference sequence). The V gene end was trimmed by 7 bases and the J gene end by 7 bases; junction bases not matched to a gene: 15. The CDR3 totals 15 residues. The CDR3 region is CASTRRPTGKDEAFF. Written as DNA, the CDR3 is TGTGCCAGTACCCGGAGGCCGACAGGGAAGGATGAAGCTTTCTTT. Filled out from reference TRBV19 and TRBJ1-1, the complete variable domain reads DGGITQSPKYLFRKEGQNVTLSCEQNLNHDAMYWYRQDPGQGLRLIYYSQIVNDFQKGDIAEGYSVSREKKESFPLTVTSAQKNPTAFYLCASTRRPTGKDEAFFGQGTRLTVV.

The chain links TRBV6-5 to TRBJ1-4; D gene unclear. Germline V gene lookup returns CDR1 MNHEY and CDR2 SVGAGI. Trimming stripped 8 bases from V and 8 bases from J, with 18 bases between. The CDR3 length is 14 residues. CDR3 in DNA: TGTGCCAGCCGCTCGGGAGGGAGTGGGGAAAAACTGTTTTTT. Translation: CASRSGGSGEKLFF.

The genes are TRBV6-1 and TRBJ2-7; D may be TRBD2 (6 bases). The CDR3 is 13 residues long. Germline V lookup: CDR1 MNHNS, CDR2 SASEGT. Deletions cut 7 bases from V and 2 bases from J, with 12 bases between. CDR3: CASNRDLAYEQYF. The CDR3 nucleotides are TGTGCCAGCAATCGGGACTTGGCCTACGAGCAGTACTTC.

V usage is TRBV4-3 and J usage is TRBJ1-3, with D unclear. Deletions cut 0 bases from V and 0 bases from J, with 12 bases between. This CDR3 is 17 amino acids long. Germline-derived CDR1 and CDR2 are LGHNA and YSLEER. The CDR3 nucleotides read TGCGCCAGCAGCCAAGAGGGTGGGCGGAACTCTGGAAACACCATATATTTT. Translating it yields CASSQEGGRNSGNTIYF.

CDR3 sequence reads: CASSRKQPGRGRTEAFF. CDR3 bases: TGTGCCAGCAGTAGAAAACAACCGGGCCGGGGACGGACTGAAGCTTTCTTT. This chain uses TRBV27 with TRBJ1-1, with D maybe TRBD1 (5 bases). Germline V gene sequence: CDR1 MNHEY, CDR2 SMNVEV (reference sequence). This CDR3 spans 17 amino acids. V was shortened by 5 bases and J by 5 bases, with 24 bases between the two germline ends.

Concerning this clone: The same CDR3 can be traced to other DNA sequences in this sample. The chain uses TRBV5-6 and TRBJ1-2; D perhaps matches TRBD1 (5 bases). This CDR3 region has 13 residues. With 5 bases removed from V and 8 bases from J, the gap between germline ends came to 16 bases. CDR1 is SGHDT, CDR2 YYEEEE, per germline. The CDR3 protein is CASSGGGPYGYTF. Written as DNA, the CDR3 is TGTGCCAGCAGTGGCGGGGGTCCCTACGGCTACACCTTC. Looking up the rest from reference TRBV5-6 and TRBJ1-2 gives the full variable domain: DAGVTQSPTHLIKTRGQQVTLRCSPKSGHDTVSWYQQALGQGPQFIFQYYEEEERQRGNFPDRFSGHQFPNYSSELNVNALLLGDSALYLCASSGGGPYGYTFGSGTRLTVV.

Here the CDR3 reads CASSLGQGANGNTIYF. CDR3 DNA sequence: TGTGCCAGCAGCTTGGGACAGGGGGCGAATGGAAACACCATATATTTT. This chain links TRBV5-5 with TRBJ1-3; 10 positions agree with TRBD1. Looked up from germline, CDR1 is SGHKS and CDR2 is YYEKEE (reference sequence). V lost 0 bases to trimming and J lost 3 bases; unmatched junction nucleotides: 3. This CDR3 comprises 16 residues.

The chain links TRBV5-1 to TRBJ1-2, with D uncertain. The V and J ends lost 1 base and 4 bases respectively, with 8 bases between them. The CDR3 covers 13 residues. CDR1 and CDR2 (germline): SGHRS, YFSETQ. As DNA, the CDR3 is TGCGCCAGCAGCTTGCAACAGTCCTATGGCTACACCTTC. It yields the protein CASSLQQSYGYTF.

This chain uses TRBV10-1 with TRBJ2-3; 8 positions match TRBD2. Germline V gene sequence: CDR1 WNHNN, CDR2 SYGVQD (reference sequence). After removal of 3 bases from V and 1 base from J, the junction contained 3 bases not matched to a gene. CDR3 size: 15 residues. The CDR3 is CASSEQTSGTDTQYF. The CDR3 region has the DNA TGCGCCAGCAGTGAACAGACTAGCGGCACAGATACGCAGTATTTT.

Concerning this clone: The sample carries other DNA sequences with the same CDR3. The CDR3 reads CASSRGQGDTGELFF. The CDR3 DNA sequence: TGCGCCAGCAGCCGGGGACAGGGTGACACCGGGGAGCTGTTTTTT. The rearrangement uses TRBV5-1 and TRBJ2-2; TRBD1 aligns across 9 bases. Germline V gene data show CDR1 as SGHRS and CDR2 as YFSETQ. The trim removed 4 bases at V and 3 bases at J, leaving 4 bases unmatched. CDR3 length equals 15 residues.

In regard to this clone: At one end, the junction sequence differs from germline, possibly due to a read error. V usage is TRBV29-1 and J usage is TRBJ1-1, with D hard to call. CDR1 and CDR2 from the germline V gene are SQVTM and ANQGSEA. This CDR3 is 11 amino acids long. CDR3 loop: CSVGETLKVVF. DNA of the CDR3: TGCAGCGTCGGGGAAACCTTGAAGGTGGTCTTT.

This clone has only a few counts. The chain joins TRBV19 to TRBJ1-5; 9 bases are shared with TRBD1. V gave up 3 bases and J gave up 6 bases; unmatched junction bases: 9. This CDR3 comprises 16 residues. CDR1 LNHDA and CDR2 SQIVND come from the germline V gene (reference sequence). The CDR3 nucleotides are TGTGCCAGTAGTATGTCTCGGACAGGGGTCGTTCAGCCCCAGCATTTT. Protein: CASSMSRTGVVQPQHF.

The chain joins TRBV6-6 to TRBJ2-1; 10 bases agree with TRBD2. CDR1 MNHNY and CDR2 SVGAGI come from the germline V gene (reference sequence). This CDR3 contains 16 residues. The ends lost 0 bases at V and 8 bases at J; junction bases unmatched: 7. CDR3 sequence: CASSYSLAGVSYEQFF. For the CDR3, the DNA is TGTGCCAGCAGTTACTCCCTAGCGGGAGTCAGCTATGAGCAGTTCTTC.

The CDR3 nucleotides read TGTGCCACCAGCAGAGATATCGGGGCTACCGGGGAGCTGTTTTTT. It specifies CATSRDIGATGELFF. The chain has TRBV15 and TRBJ2-2; tentatively, D is TRBD1 or TRBD2 (5 bases each). V lost 0 bases to trimming and J lost 5 bases, with 10 bases between them. Germline lookup yields CDR1 LNHNV and CDR2 YYDKDF (reference sequence). This CDR3 is built from 15 residues.

The J gene is TRBJ2-2, the V gene TRBV19, with D hard to call. V shed 4 bases and J shed 2 bases, with 8 bases lying between them. The length of the CDR3 is 14 residues. Germline CDR1 reads LNHDA; CDR2 reads SQIVND (reference sequence). In nucleotides, the CDR3 is TGTGCCAGTAGTAACAGAAGAAACACCGGGGAGCTGTTTTTT. This gives the protein CASSNRRNTGELFF.